The 18 T cell receptor beta chains below all came from one sample that was sequenced in a study of cytomegalovirus exposure and HLA in healthy donors. The PCR ran on 60 Vbeta and 13 Jbeta primers. Produced via immunoSEQ multiplex PCR; TCRdb's table is partial and in-frame only. Of 150,000 to 200,000 clones in the sample, more than 65% were seen once. The specimen was PBMCs. The receptors originated from a man aged 35-49 years in good health and CMV-seropositive.

Only a few counts were recorded for this clone. The rearrangement links TRBV4-1 to TRBJ1-1; TRBD1 is a possible D gene (5 bases). This CDR3 has 14 amino acids. Trimming removed 3 bases from V and 5 bases from J, with 13 bases in between. CDR1 is MGHRA, CDR2 YSYEKL, per germline. CDR3 nucleotide sequence: TGCGCCAGCAGCCATGGGGCAGGGAAGACTGAAGCTTTCTTT. This gives the protein CASSHGAGKTEAFF.

V usage is TRBV4-2 and J usage is TRBJ1-3; D remains ambiguous. CDR3 size: 17 residues. The V gene lost 0 bases and the J gene lost 0 bases, with 12 bases spanning the gap. Germline CDR1 is LGHNA and CDR2 is YNFKEQ. Here the CDR3 DNA reads TGTGCCAGCAGCCAAGATTCGGTGATCTCCTCTGGAAACACCATATATTTT. Translation: CASSQDSVISSGNTIYF.

The V and J genes are TRBV2 and TRBJ2-5; tentative D call: TRBD2 (6 bases). CDR3 size: 18 residues. Germline V CDR1 and CDR2: SNHLY, FYNNEI. V was trimmed by 4 bases and J by 1 base, leaving 22 bases between them. CDR3: CASSGRARTLLAQETQYF. The DNA for the CDR3 is TGTGCCAGCAGTGGGAGGGCCCGCACCTTGCTGGCCCAAGAGACCCAGTACTTC.

The chain is built from TRBV10-1 and TRBJ2-1, with 8 positions matching TRBD1. The junction had 9 bases not matched to a gene; V was cut back by 0 bases and J by 8 bases. Germline V lookup: CDR1 WNHNN, CDR2 SYGVQD (reference sequence). CDR3 length: 16 amino acids. CDR3 amino acids: CASSESKTGGRHEQFF. DNA for the CDR3: TGCGCCAGCAGTGAGTCTAAAACAGGGGGACGGCATGAGCAGTTCTTC.

The chain combines TRBV18 with TRBJ1-3; D is unclear. Germline loops: CDR1 KGHSH, CDR2 LQKENI. The CDR3 has 13 amino acids. Trimming took 1 base from V and 6 from J, leaving 7 bases between them. CDR3 sequence (DNA): TGTGCCAGCTCACCACAGGGAGCAAACACCATATATTTT. Its protein is CASSPQGANTIYF.

With regard to this clone: An end of the junction differs from the germline gene, which may be a read error. The chain uses TRBV7-9 and TRBJ2-1, with 7 positions matching TRBD1. The CDR3 spans 15 residues. Germline CDR1 and CDR2: SEHNR and FQNEAQ (reference sequence). For the CDR3, the DNA is TGTTCCAGCAGCTTAGATGGGACAGCTTACAATGAGCAGTTCTTC. Its protein product is CSSSLDGTAYNEQFF.

The V gene is TRBV10-3, the J gene TRBJ1-2, with D unclear. There are 13 residues in the CDR3. Trimming removed 7 bases at V and 1 base at J, with 10 bases between. Germline CDR1 and CDR2: ENHRY and SYGVKD. CDR3 nucleotides: TGTGCCATCACGCAGGTCGTTAACTATGGCTACACCTTC. Encoded protein: CAITQVVNYGYTF.

This clone showed up just a few times. The rearrangement joins TRBV6-5 to TRBJ2-7; a weak D match, TRBD1 (5 bases). Germline lookup yields CDR1 MNHEY and CDR2 SVGAGI. V gave up 0 bases and J gave up 3 bases, with 9 bases separating them. This CDR3 has 14 amino acids. For the CDR3, the DNA is TGTGCCAGCAGTTACTCAGGGGCGGACTACGAGCAGTACTTC. This gives the protein CASSYSGADYEQYF.

The gene calls are TRBV7-9 and TRBJ1-2; unclear D gene. This CDR3 contains 13 residues. V lost 5 bases and J lost 3, with 10 bases in between. In germline, CDR1 is SEHNR, CDR2 FQNEAQ (reference sequence). CDR3 sequence reads: CASSPPGDYGYTF. The CDR3 DNA sequence: TGTGCCAGCAGCCCTCCGGGAGACTATGGCTACACCTTC.

This rearrangement joins TRBV10-1 to TRBJ2-5, with TRBD2 matching over 9 bases. CDR1 and CDR2 (germline): WNHNN, SYGVQD (reference sequence). V lost 0 bases to trimming and J lost 2 bases; unmatched junction nucleotides: 19. CDR3 length: 21 residues. The CDR3 loop reads CASSESSRLANSGRPQETQYF. The CDR3, as DNA: TGCGCCAGCAGTGAGTCGTCTAGACTAGCGAATAGCGGGAGACCTCAAGAGACCCAGTACTTC.

The rearrangement links TRBV6-5 to TRBJ1-5; no clear D. Trimming left V 0 bases short and J 0 bases short, with 6 bases between. The CDR3 is made up of 15 amino acids. Germline V CDR1 and CDR2: MNHEY, SVGAGI. The CDR3 here is CASSYSADSNQPQHF. The CDR3 bases are TGTGCCAGCAGTTACTCGGCAGATAGCAATCAGCCCCAGCATTTT.

This chain connects TRBV28 to TRBJ1-3, with 8 bases lining up with TRBD1. This CDR3 comprises 14 residues. The junction had 6 bases not matched to a gene; V was cut back by 8 bases and J by 3 bases. Germline lookup yields CDR1 MDHEN and CDR2 SYDVKM. CDR3 DNA sequence: TGTGCCAGCTCTGGACAGGGCGGTGGAAACACCATATATTTT. It translates to CASSGQGGGNTIYF.

For this clone: A read error may produce the germline difference seen at one junction end. This chain links TRBV7-9 with TRBJ2-7; TRBD2 aligns across 8 bases. Germline CDR1 SEHNR, CDR2 FQNEAQ (reference sequence). There are 13 residues in the CDR3. This CDR3 reads CSSSGTSSYEQYF. The CDR3 bases are TGTTCCAGCAGCGGGACTAGCTCCTACGAGCAGTACTTC.

The chain links TRBV5-4 to TRBJ1-1, with TRBD1 matching 7 bases. The CDR3 has 14 amino acids. Germline CDR1 is SGHNT and CDR2 is YYREEE (reference sequence). V lost 2 bases and J lost 4; bases outside the gene matches: 5. CDR3 sequence: CASSLQGFGTEAFF. The CDR3 DNA reads as TGTGCCAGCAGCTTACAGGGGTTCGGCACTGAAGCTTTCTTT.

CDR3 protein: CASSRSGRDTGELFF. The CDR3, as DNA: TGTGCCAGCAGCCGCAGCGGGAGGGACACCGGGGAGCTGTTTTTT. This sequence joins TRBV7-2 and TRBJ2-2; 10 bases are shared with TRBD2. The CDR3 contains 15 residues. V lost 5 bases to trimming and J lost 3 bases; unmatched junction nucleotides: 3. Germline CDR1 and CDR2: SGHTA and FQGNSA. The full variable domain, with the rest looked up from reference TRBV7-2 and TRBJ2-2, is GAGVSQSPSNKVTEKGKDVELRCDPISGHTALYWYRQSLGQGLEFLIYFQGNSAPDKSGLPSDRFSAERTGGSVSTLTIQRTQQEDSAVYLCASSRSGRDTGELFFGEGSRLTVL.

This sequence joins TRBV29-1 and TRBJ2-5, with D unresolved. Germline CDR1 SQVTM, CDR2 ANQGSEA. Trimming removed 8 bases from V and 5 bases from J, with 12 bases in between. The CDR3 runs to 11 residues. CDR3 bases: TGCAGCCCCTTTTTGAGGGAGACCCAGTACTTC. This codes for CSPFLRETQYF.

This clone was seen more than once but under ten times. The genes are TRBV7-2 and TRBJ2-3; TRBD1 is a possible D gene (5 bases). The CDR3 sequence is 13 residues long. Germline V gene sequence: CDR1 SGHTA, CDR2 FQGNSA. Trimming removed 0 bases from V and 14 bases from J, with 15 bases in between. CDR3 coding DNA: TGTGCCAGCAGCTTAGCGCTGGCCAGGGCCGTGTATTTT. This codes for CASSLALARAVYF.

The CDR3 DNA sequence: TGTGCCAGCAGCCAAGACGCAGGAGGATACGAGCAGTACTTC. Its protein product is CASSQDAGGYEQYF. The chain couples TRBV14 to TRBJ2-7; D possibly corresponds to TRBD2 (5 bases). The CDR3 has 14 residues. V was pared by 0 bases and J by 4 bases, with 10 bases between. Germline V gives CDR1 SGHDN, CDR2 FVKESK. Full variable domain (rest looked up from reference TRBV14 and TRBJ2-7): EAGVTQFPSHSVIEKGQTVTLRCDPISGHDNLYWYRRVMGKEIKFLLHFVKESKQDESGMPNNRFLAERTGGTYSTLKVQPAELEDSGVYFCASSQDAGGYEQYFGPGTRLTVT.